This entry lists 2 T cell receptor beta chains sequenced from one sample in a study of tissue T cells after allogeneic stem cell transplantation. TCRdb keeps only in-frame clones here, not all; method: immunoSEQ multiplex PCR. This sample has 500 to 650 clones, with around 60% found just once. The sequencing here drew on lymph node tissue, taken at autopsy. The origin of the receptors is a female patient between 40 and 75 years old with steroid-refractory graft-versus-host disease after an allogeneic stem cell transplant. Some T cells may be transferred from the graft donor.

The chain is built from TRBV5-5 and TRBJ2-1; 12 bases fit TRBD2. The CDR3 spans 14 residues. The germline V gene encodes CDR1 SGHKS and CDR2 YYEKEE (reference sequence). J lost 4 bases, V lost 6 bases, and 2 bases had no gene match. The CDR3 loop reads CASTGTSGYNEQFF. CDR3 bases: TGTGCCAGCACCGGGACTAGCGGGTACAATGAGCAGTTCTTC.

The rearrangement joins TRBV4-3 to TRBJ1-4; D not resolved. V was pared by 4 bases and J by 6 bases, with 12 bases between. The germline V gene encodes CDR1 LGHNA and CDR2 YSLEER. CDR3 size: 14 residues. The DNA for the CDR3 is TGCGCCAGCAGCCCCAGGCAGCCTGATGAAAAACTGTTTTTT. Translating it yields CASSPRQPDEKLFF.